At least ten counts were recorded for the clone carrying this TCR beta chain. Its antigen is not identified. This specimen belongs to a study of breast tumors, draining lymph nodes, adjacent tissues. This CDR3 is built from 15 residues. From germline, CDR1 is MDHEN and CDR2 SYDVKM. Losses at the gene ends were 5 bases for V and 2 bases for J; bases not matched to a gene: 8. The lymph nodes were axillary draining lymph nodes from breast cancer patients. A single record per CDR3 protein comes from TCRdb applying MiXCR to the multiplex PCR reads. Counted here are some 130,000 distinct CDR3 sequences, 21% occurring once; the ten biggest clones make up 2% to 2.5%. Study conclusions and caveats: Compared with lymph nodes, tumors were less diverse; compared with nontumor tissue, more. The lymph node origin of tumor T cells was framed as consistent with a hypothesis, not demonstrated. Compared with basal-like, luminal-like tumors shared significantly more repertoire with nontumor tissue.

The receptor's source is a female donor with breast cancer. Some clones in this sample may be carry-over from other donors' samples. The gene calls are TRBV28 and TRBJ2-7, with TRBD2 matching 8 bases. The sequencing sample was made of axillary lymph node tissue. The chain's CDR3 is CASSPPPGGPYEQYF. The CDR3 DNA reads as TGTGCCAGCAGTCCCCCCCCGGGAGGGCCCTACGAGCAGTACTTC.